This T cell receptor (beta chain) was captured in a study of T cell repertoires in cytomegalovirus infection. Overall study: Public signatures in TCR beta pointed to CMV infection and matching HLA type. Study outcomes and limitations: CMV-specific HLA-C-restricted TCR beta clonotypes dominated the ex vivo response. Frequencies of public TCR beta families were cumulated, and this identified carriers of CMV plus the relevant HLA.

TCRdb recomputed calls from the reads with MiXCR, one row per CDR3 protein. Here the sample spans 560,000 or so distinct CDR3 sequences, approximately 17% being singletons. Deletions cut 4 bases from V and 8 bases from J, with 20 bases between. There are 15 residues in the CDR3. This clonotype was seen many times. Antigen unknown. The clonotype originates from a human donor in good health (CMV status not recorded). Some clones in this sample may be carry-over from other donors' samples. What was sequenced was CD8+ T cells from PBMCs. The rearrangement joins TRBV12-3 or TRBV12-4 to TRBJ1-2; unclear D gene. The CDR3 DNA reads as TGTGCCAGCAGTTGGCCGGACGGCCCCTATTCCGGCTACACCTTC. Translation gives CASSWPDGPYSGYTF.